The 23 T cell receptor beta chains reported below all come from one sample, sequenced in a study of identical twins. Via MiXCR, TCRdb re-called the 5' RACE reads, giving one row per CDR3 protein. The data hold hundreds of thousands of distinct CDR3 sequences, with roughly 18% observed a single time. The same sample was also studied in work on T cells expressing NK-cell markers.

Input material: PBMCs. These receptors all come from a woman aged 18-35 years in good health.

Here the CDR3 DNA reads TGCAGTGCCAACCGGGAGAACACCGGGGAGCTGTTTTTT. Its translation: CSANRENTGELFF. The chain uses TRBV20-1 and TRBJ2-2, with a weak D call TRBD2 (5 bases). There are 13 residues in the CDR3. Trimming pared 6 bases from V and 1 base from J, leaving 9 bases between. The germline V gene encodes CDR1 DFQATT and CDR2 SNEGSKA (reference sequence).

This CDR3 reads CSVRHVYGYTF. CDR3 DNA: TGCAGCGTTAGGCACGTCTATGGCTACACCTTC. This chain connects TRBV29-1 to TRBJ1-2, with no clear D. Trimming cost V 5 bases and J 4 bases, with 8 bases left between them. Germline CDR1 is SQVTM and CDR2 is ANQGSEA. This CDR3 has 11 residues.

The V and J genes are TRBV12-3 or TRBV12-4 and TRBJ1-2, with no clear D. V lost 3 bases, J lost 6 bases, and 11 bases lay in between. This CDR3 spans 13 amino acids. The CDR3 DNA is TGTGCCAGCAGTTTCCAAATAAGGGATGGCTACACCTTC. As protein: CASSFQIRDGYTF.

This chain joins TRBV10-3 and TRBJ2-3, with D perhaps given as TRBD1 or TRBD2 (5 bases each). Germline V CDR1 and CDR2: ENHRY, SYGVKD. V lost 2 bases, J lost 2 bases, and 8 bases lay in between. This CDR3 is built from 14 residues. CDR3 sequence: CAISEGTFTDTQYF. The CDR3 DNA sequence: TGTGCCATCAGTGAGGGGACCTTCACAGATACGCAGTATTTT.

This clonotype is a singleton in its sample. The chain employs TRBV12-3 or TRBV12-4 and TRBJ2-2; D uncertain. Trimming cost V 6 bases and J 3 bases, with 8 bases left between them. The CDR3 has 13 amino acids. CDR3 loop: CASRRLHTGELFF. The CDR3 DNA follows: TGTGCCAGCAGGCGCCTACACACCGGGGAGCTGTTTTTT.

A few counts support this clonotype. The chain has TRBV7-2 and TRBJ2-7; the D is unclear. Trimming pared 3 bases from V and 6 bases from J, leaving 21 bases between. The CDR3 sequence is 16 residues long. Looked up from germline, CDR1 is SGHTA and CDR2 is FQGNSA. CDR3 protein: CASSFRLLRRPLEQYF. CDR3 in DNA: TGTGCCAGCAGCTTCCGACTTCTAAGACGCCCTCTCGAGCAGTACTTC.

This rearrangement joins TRBV6-5 to TRBJ1-1, with D unresolved. V dropped 6 bases and J dropped 6 bases, with 8 bases sitting between them. The V gene's germline CDR1 is MNHEY and CDR2 SVGAGI. The CDR3 extends over 11 amino acids. CDR3 bases: TGTGCCAGCAGCTCCCCCTCTGAAGCTTTCTTT. It translates to CASSSPSEAFF.

This clonotype was counted only a few times. The chain has TRBV20-1 and TRBJ2-7; TRBD1 agrees at 7 bases. Germline V lookup: CDR1 DFQATT, CDR2 SNEGSKA (reference sequence). CDR3 length: 14 residues. V was clipped by 5 bases and J by 0 bases; unmatched bases: 7. This CDR3 reads CSAGRQGPSYEQYF. The CDR3 region has the DNA TGCAGTGCTGGCAGACAGGGTCCCTCCTACGAGCAGTACTTC.

This clonotype was recorded a few times. This rearrangement joins TRBV20-1 to TRBJ2-3; the D is unclear. CDR1 and CDR2 from the germline V gene are DFQATT and SNEGSKA (reference sequence). The ends were cut back, 1 base at V and 6 bases at J, with 14 bases in the middle. CDR3 length equals 14 residues. The CDR3 loop is CSARGSLVLDTQYF. The CDR3 nucleotides read TGCAGTGCTAGAGGTTCGCTGGTTCTGGATACGCAGTATTTT.

This rearrangement joins TRBV9 to TRBJ2-3; D ambiguous. The CDR3 runs 15 residues. V was clipped by 0 bases and J by 1 base, with 9 bases between them. The V gene's germline CDR1 is SGDLS and CDR2 YYNGEE. CDR3 DNA sequence: TGTGCCAGCAGCGTAGGACCGGGTCGCACAGATACGCAGTATTTT. Translation gives CASSVGPGRTDTQYF.

This clonotype has just a few counts. V gene TRBV11-2 combines with J gene TRBJ2-1; the match to TRBD2 covers 13 bases. Per the germline V gene, CDR1 is SGHAT and CDR2 is FQNNGV. Trimming cost V 4 bases and J 5 bases; bases outside gene matches: 2. CDR3 length equals 15 residues. DNA for the CDR3: TGTGCCAGCAGCTACGGACTAGCGGGGGACAATGAGCAGTTCTTC. Translating gives CASSYGLAGDNEQFF.

This clonotype was detected a few times. The rearrangement uses TRBV5-6 and TRBJ2-6; no reliable D call. Trimming removed 0 bases from V and 4 bases from J, with 14 bases in between. CDR1 and CDR2 from the germline V gene are SGHDT and YYEEEE. The CDR3 sequence is 17 residues long. The CDR3 DNA is TGTGCCAGCAGCTTGGTTAAAGGGTTATCCGGGGCCAACGTCCTGACTTTC. This encodes CASSLVKGLSGANVLTF.

This clonotype was counted only a few times. The chain joins TRBV6-5 to TRBJ2-1; D gene uncertain. The CDR3 extends over 13 amino acids. The ends were cut back, 0 bases at V and 7 bases at J, with 7 bases in the middle. In germline, CDR1 is MNHEY, CDR2 SVGAGI. CDR3 loop: CASSYSASNEQFF. CDR3 coding DNA: TGTGCCAGCAGTTACTCAGCGAGTAATGAGCAGTTCTTC.

This clonotype appeared a single time. The CDR3 loop is CASSTTVDGYTF. The CDR3 DNA is TGCGCCAGCAGCACGACAGTAGATGGCTACACCTTC. The gene calls are TRBV5-1 and TRBJ1-2; D might be TRBD1 (5 bases). Germline V gene sequence: CDR1 SGHRS, CDR2 YFSETQ. The CDR3 contains 12 residues. Trimming took off 4 bases at V and 6 bases at J, with 10 bases between the two ends.

The chain has TRBV12-3 or TRBV12-4 and TRBJ2-3, with TRBD2 identical over 9 bases. The CDR3 length is 17 residues. V lost 1 base to trimming and J lost 1 base; unmatched junction nucleotides: 6. CDR3 loop: CASSLGGSSGGTDTQYF. The CDR3 bases are TGTGCCAGCAGTTTAGGCGGGTCTAGCGGGGGCACAGATACGCAGTATTTT.

This clonotype was detected only a few times. The chain has TRBV27 and TRBJ2-7; weak D call: TRBD2 (6 bases). The CDR3 is 16 amino acids. V lost 2 bases, J lost 0 bases, and 14 bases lay in between. The germline gives CDR1 MNHEY, CDR2 SMNVEV (reference sequence). The CDR3 nucleotides are TGTGCCAGCAGTTTAGGGGCTAGCGCAAGCTCCTACGAGCAGTACTTC. Amino acids: CASSLGASASSYEQYF.

This clonotype was counted between two and nine times. The chain carries TRBV20-1 and TRBJ2-6; D uncertain. The germline gives CDR1 DFQATT, CDR2 SNEGSKA (reference sequence). CDR3 length equals 15 residues. V lost 3 bases and J 0 bases, leaving 9 bases between the germline ends. CDR3 loop: CSARALGSGANVLTF. CDR3 in DNA: TGCAGTGCTAGGGCCTTGGGCTCTGGGGCCAACGTCCTGACTTTC.

This clonotype was counted between two and nine times. The CDR3 loop reads CSASKPGLVNTGELFF. The CDR3, as DNA: TGCAGTGCTAGTAAACCGGGACTAGTAAATACCGGGGAGCTGTTTTTT. The chain combines TRBV20-1 with TRBJ2-2, with TRBD2 matching 8 bases. The length of the CDR3 is 16 residues. The germline V gene has CDR1 DFQATT and CDR2 SNEGSKA (reference sequence). Trimming removed 3 bases from V and 5 bases from J; junction bases left unmatched: 11.

This clonotype was detected a few times. J is TRBJ2-7 and V is TRBV12-3 or TRBV12-4, with 13 positions matching TRBD2. CDR3 size: 14 residues. J was trimmed by 6 bases and V by 6 bases; bases with no gene match: 5. CDR3 in amino acids: CASRLAGGGGEQYF. The DNA of the CDR3 is TGTGCCAGCAGACTAGCGGGAGGGGGTGGCGAGCAGTACTTC.

A few counts support this clonotype. The chain is built from TRBV12-3 or TRBV12-4 and TRBJ1-5; D ambiguous. CDR3 length: 13 amino acids. The V and J ends lost 5 bases and 5 bases respectively, with 10 bases between them. The CDR3 DNA sequence: TGTGCCAGCAGTACCATTTCGCATCAGCCCCAGCATTTT. Its translation: CASSTISHQPQHF.

The table lists this clonotype with a few counts. CDR3 in DNA: TGCGCCAGCAGCTTTAACGGTCCTTTAACCGGGGAGCTGTTTTTT. It encodes CASSFNGPLTGELFF. The genes are TRBV5-1 and TRBJ2-2; D uncertain. Germline V gene lookup returns CDR1 SGHRS and CDR2 YFSETQ. The CDR3 length is 15 residues. The ends were cut back, 2 bases at V and 5 bases at J, with 13 bases in the middle.

The chain employs TRBV11-2 and TRBJ2-7; D gene ambiguous. V gave up 2 bases and J gave up 5 bases, with 10 bases separating them. The CDR3 spans 13 residues. From germline, CDR1 is SGHAT and CDR2 FQNNGV. The CDR3 loop is CASSLSIQNEQYF. The DNA of the CDR3 is TGTGCCAGCAGCTTATCCATACAGAACGAGCAGTACTTC. Using reference TRBV11-2 and TRBJ2-7 for the parts outside the CDR3, the full variable domain is EAGVAQSPRYKIIEKRQSVAFWCNPISGHATLYWYQQILGQGPKLLIQFQNNGVVDDSQLPKDRFSAERLKGVDSTLKIQPAKLEDSAVYLCASSLSIQNEQYFGPGTRLTVT.

This sequence joins TRBV6-2 or TRBV6-3 and TRBJ2-7; possibly TRBD1 or TRBD2 for D (6 bases each). The CDR3 sequence is 14 residues long. V dropped 2 bases and J dropped 5 bases, with 13 bases sitting between them. Germline V gives CDR1 MNHEY, CDR2 SVGEGT. The CDR3 region is CASSYGGRVDEQYF. The CDR3 nucleotides read TGTGCCAGCAGTTACGGGGGGCGCGTCGACGAGCAGTACTTC.